This record covers a single T cell receptor beta chain. As yet, its antigen is unknown. After removal of 4 bases from V and 7 bases from J, the junction contained 15 bases not matched to a gene. Germline assignment: CDR1 SGHDT and CDR2 YYEEEE. This CDR3 region has 16 residues. This specimen belongs to a study of PD-L1 blockade in urothelial cancer. About the study: Blood samples contained a median about 140,000 T cells.

Points from the study as a whole: Better progression-free and overall survival followed lower pretreatment blood clonality.

Libraries were prepared by immunoSEQ multiplex PCR; TCRdb keeps only in-frame clonotypes and omits some of them. The sample records around 35,000 clones, approximately 87% being singletons. The time point was: pretreatment peripheral blood. Source: PBMCs, taken around atezolizumab (anti-PD-L1) treatment. This receptor was obtained from a man aged 60-69 years with urothelial cancer. This chain uses TRBV5-6 with TRBJ2-7, with TRBD1 matching 9 bases. CDR3 amino acids: CASSVSRDRARWEQYF. CDR3 sequence (DNA): TGTGCCAGCAGCGTAAGCCGGGACAGGGCTCGTTGGGAGCAGTACTTC. The variable domain in full, with the rest retrieved from reference TRBV5-6 and TRBJ2-7, is DAGVTQSPTHLIKTRGQQVTLRCSPKSGHDTVSWYQQALGQGPQFIFQYYEEEERQRGNFPDRFSGHQFPNYSSELNVNALLLGDSALYLCASSVSRDRARWEQYFGPGTRLTVT.